Presented here are 31 T cell receptor beta chains from one specimen sequenced in a study of beta chain features in type 1 diabetes. Antigens for these TCRs are unknown. Study-wide results and limits: Shorter TCRB CDR3s, moderately but significantly so, marked every one of the four CD4+ subsets in Type 1 diabetes patients.

Reverse transcription of all isolated RNA meant that expressed TCRB transcripts were sequenced. The assay was immunoSEQ multiplex PCR, and TCRdb's table has in-frame clones only and misses some. The data show over 150,000 clones, with 8% to 8.5% seen just once and 0.45% to 0.6% held by the top ten. Material: central memory CD4+ T cells from blood. These receptors were obtained from a woman in her late teens or twenties with type 1 diabetes.

This clone was seen only a few times. The chain uses TRBV4-3 and TRBJ2-7; the D is unclear. The CDR3 is made up of 16 amino acids. Looked up from germline, CDR1 is LGHNA and CDR2 is YSLEER. The V gene lost 0 bases and the J gene lost 3 bases, with 15 bases spanning the gap. CDR3 sequence (DNA): TGCGCCAGCAGCCAAGAGGTAGGCCGTACTATCTACGAGCAGTACTTC. It is translated as CASSQEVGRTIYEQYF.

The J gene is TRBJ2-7, the V gene TRBV4-3, with D possibly TRBD1 on 5 matching bases. V dropped 3 bases and J dropped 6 bases, with 12 bases sitting between them. This CDR3 has 13 amino acids. Germline CDR1 and CDR2: LGHNA and YSLEER. DNA for the CDR3: TGCGCCAGCAGCCAGCTCAGGGCCAGCGAGCAGTACTTC. It codes for CASSQLRASEQYF.

The rearrangement uses TRBV7-2 and TRBJ1-2; D unclear. CDR3 length: 14 residues. CDR1 SGHTA and CDR2 FQGNSA come from the germline V gene. V was cut by 1 base and J by 4 bases, with 10 bases left in between. CDR3 DNA: TGTGCCAGCAGCTTAGGCGAGGCGGTCTATGGCTACACCTTC. This codes for CASSLGEAVYGYTF.

V usage is TRBV6-5 and J usage is TRBJ1-2; 7 nucleotides match TRBD1. V was clipped by 7 bases and J by 7 bases; unmatched bases: 12. The CDR3 length is 14 residues. The germline CDR1 and CDR2 sequences are MNHEY and SVGAGI. CDR3 in amino acids: CASTLRQGASGYTF. The DNA of the CDR3 is TGTGCCAGCACCCTCAGACAGGGTGCTAGTGGCTACACCTTC.

This chain uses TRBV12-5 with TRBJ1-4, with D unresolved. Germline CDR1 reads LGHNT; CDR2 reads FRNRAP. The V gene lost 5 bases and the J gene lost 2 bases, with 18 bases spanning the gap. The CDR3 totals 17 residues. DNA for the CDR3: TGTGCTAGTGGTAAAGAGGGATTCAGCCTCACTAATGAAAAACTGTTTTTT. Translation: CASGKEGFSLTNEKLFF. The full variable domain, its missing parts supplied by reference TRBV12-5 and TRBJ1-4, is DARVTQTPRHKVTEMGQEVTMRCQPILGHNTVFWYRQTMMQGLELLAYFRNRAPLDDSGMPKDRFSAEMPDATLATLKIQPSEPRDSAVYFCASGKEGFSLTNEKLFFGSGTQLSVL.

This clone occurred a few times. The chain carries TRBV7-9 and TRBJ2-1; D may be TRBD1 (6 bases). Trimming removed 5 bases at V and 13 bases at J, with 15 bases between. The germline gives CDR1 SEHNR, CDR2 FQNEAQ (reference sequence). The CDR3 has 12 residues. CDR3 sequence reads: CASSVDGQTQFF. For the CDR3, the DNA is TGTGCCAGCAGCGTGGATGGACAGACCCAGTTCTTC.

The chain recombines TRBV4-1 with TRBJ2-4; TRBD2 matches at 8 bases. Trimming removed 5 bases from V and 6 bases from J; junction bases left unmatched: 15. The CDR3 has 17 residues. Looked up from germline, CDR1 is MGHRA and CDR2 is YSYEKL. CDR3 bases: TGCGCCAGCAGCAGCCAAGAAGGAGCGGGGGCTGGAAACATTCAGTACTTC. Translating it yields CASSSQEGAGAGNIQYF.

The chain carries TRBV30 and TRBJ1-2; D is uncertain. Trimming pared 0 bases from V and 7 bases from J, leaving 15 bases between. CDR1 GTSNPN and CDR2 SVGIG come from the germline V gene (reference sequence). This CDR3 has 14 residues. The CDR3 sequence: CAWSVLGVASGYTF. CDR3 sequence (DNA): TGTGCCTGGAGTGTACTCGGGGTGGCGAGTGGCTACACCTTC.

This clone was detected only a few times. The gene calls are TRBV5-1 and TRBJ2-1, with 11 bases that match TRBD2. This CDR3 is 17 amino acids long. V lost 0 bases to trimming and J lost 3 bases; unmatched junction nucleotides: 5. Germline V gene lookup returns CDR1 SGHRS and CDR2 YFSETQ. The CDR3 loop reads CASSLGGTSGLYNEQFF. CDR3 DNA: TGCGCCAGCAGCTTGGGGGGGACTAGCGGCCTCTACAATGAGCAGTTCTTC.

CDR3 loop: CASSLGAGGQSNEQFF. The CDR3 bases are TGCGCCAGCAGCTTGGGTGCGGGAGGGCAGAGTAATGAGCAGTTCTTC. The rearrangement joins TRBV5-1 to TRBJ2-1; 9 nucleotides line up with TRBD2. Germline loops: CDR1 SGHRS, CDR2 YFSETQ. V lost 0 bases to trimming and J lost 7 bases; unmatched junction nucleotides: 8. The CDR3 consists of 16 residues.

This rearrangement joins TRBV4-3 to TRBJ2-2; perhaps TRBD1 as D (5 bases). Trimming removed 3 bases from V and 6 bases from J, with 17 bases in between. This CDR3 is 16 amino acids long. Germline values: CDR1 LGHNA, CDR2 YSLEER. The CDR3, as DNA: TGCGCCAGCAGCCAGGGAATCAGGGCTACAGCCGGGGAGCTGTTTTTT. This encodes CASSQGIRATAGELFF.

The gene calls are TRBV7-8 and TRBJ2-7; perhaps TRBD2 as D (6 bases). The V end lost 5 bases, the J end lost 4 bases, and 12 bases lay between the germline ends. The CDR3 is 13 amino acids. Germline V CDR1 and CDR2: SGHVS, FQNEAQ. CDR3 bases: TGTGCCAGCAGCCTAAGGGAGGAATACGAGCAGTACTTC. The encoded protein is CASSLREEYEQYF.

The V gene is TRBV19, the J gene TRBJ2-2; D is possibly TRBD1 (6 bases). The germline V gene encodes CDR1 LNHDA and CDR2 SQIVND (reference sequence). CDR3 length equals 15 residues. V was cut by 10 bases and J by 5 bases, with 20 bases left in between. The CDR3 here is CATRWAGAGTGELFF. For the CDR3, the DNA is TGTGCCACTCGTTGGGCAGGGGCGGGTACCGGGGAGCTGTTTTTT.

This clone was picked up a small number of times. The chain links TRBV6-1 to TRBJ2-5, with D possibly TRBD1 on 6 matching bases. Between the trimmed V and J ends, which lost 4 bases and 3 bases, there was a span of 12 bases. Per the germline V gene, CDR1 is MNHNS and CDR2 is SASEGT. This CDR3 has 14 amino acids. The CDR3 loop reads CASSVGGAEETQYF. The DNA of the CDR3 is TGTGCCAGCAGTGTTGGGGGCGCGGAAGAGACCCAGTACTTC.

CDR3 nucleotide sequence: TGTGCCACCAGCAGAGATCTGAGCGGGTATGAGACCCAGTACTTC. Its translation is CATSRDLSGYETQYF. This chain uses TRBV15 with TRBJ2-5, with D maybe TRBD2 (6 bases). Germline CDR1 LNHNV, CDR2 YYDKDF (reference sequence). The V gene lost 0 bases and the J gene lost 5 bases, with 13 bases spanning the gap. The CDR3 is 15 amino acids.

The chain is built from TRBV28 and TRBJ2-7; weak D call: TRBD2 (5 bases). The CDR3 length is 15 residues. Germline assignment: CDR1 MDHEN and CDR2 SYDVKM. Trimming left V 4 bases short and J 4 bases short, with 17 bases between. CDR3 DNA sequence: TGTGCCAGCAGTTCTCACGAAGGGAGAGGATACGAGCAGTACTTC. This encodes CASSSHEGRGYEQYF.

This clone appeared a few times. The CDR3 protein is CASGLVEGYGYTF. In DNA form, the CDR3 reads TGTGCTAGTGGTTTGGTAGAGGGATATGGCTACACCTTC. This chain joins TRBV12-5 and TRBJ1-2; the D is unclear. CDR3 length: 13 residues. Trimming cost V 0 bases and J 5 bases, with 7 bases left between them. Per the germline V gene, CDR1 is LGHNT and CDR2 is FRNRAP.

This clone turned up a few times. V and J are TRBV6-5 and TRBJ2-7; 13 bases are a match to TRBD2. Unmatched junction bases numbered 7, after V lost 8 bases and J lost 6 bases. Germline values: CDR1 MNHEY, CDR2 SVGAGI. The CDR3 is 14 amino acids. The CDR3 coding sequence is TGTGCCAGCCTGGGGACTAGCGGGATTGGCGAGCAGTACTTC. It yields the protein CASLGTSGIGEQYF.

V is TRBV28 and J is TRBJ1-2, with 8 bases fitting TRBD1. After removal of 6 bases from V and 1 base from J, the junction contained 7 bases not matched to a gene. This CDR3 region has 15 residues. From germline, CDR1 is MDHEN and CDR2 SYDVKM. In DNA, the CDR3 is TGTGCCAGCAGCCTCACAGGGGGGGTTAACTATGGCTACACCTTC. Translating it yields CASSLTGGVNYGYTF.

J is TRBJ2-7 and V is TRBV7-9, with TRBD2 matching over 7 bases. The CDR3 consists of 14 residues. Looked up from germline, CDR1 is SEHNR and CDR2 is FQNEAQ (reference sequence). After removal of 1 base from V and 0 bases from J, the junction contained 0 bases not matched to a gene. The CDR3 coding sequence is TGTGCCAGCAGCTTAGGGACTAGCTCCTACGAGCAGTACTTC. Protein product: CASSLGTSSYEQYF.

This clone has a handful of counts. The chain recombines TRBV10-3 with TRBJ2-7, with 11 bases that match TRBD2. CDR1 is ENHRY, CDR2 SYGVKD, per germline. This CDR3 is 14 amino acids long. Unmatched junction bases numbered 5, after V lost 6 bases and J lost 4 bases. The CDR3 bases are TGTGCCATCAGGTCGACTAGCGGGGCTTACGAGCAGTACTTC. It translates to CAIRSTSGAYEQYF.

The CDR3, as DNA: TGTGCCAGTTTCAAGGGACTCCCGAGTTCCCCCCAGTACTTC. This sequence encodes CASFKGLPSSPQYF. The chain carries TRBV2 and TRBJ2-5; the D gene is possibly TRBD2 (6 bases). The CDR3 is 14 amino acids. Germline CDR1 reads SNHLY; CDR2 reads FYNNEI. The V and J ends lost 9 bases and 9 bases respectively, with 23 bases between them. Together with reference TRBV2 and TRBJ2-5, the CDR3 gives the full variable domain: EPEVTQTPSHQVTQMGQEVILRCVPISNHLYFYWYRQILGQKVEFLVSFYNNEISEKSEIFDDQFSVERPDGSNFTLKIRSTKLEDSAMYFCASFKGLPSSPQYFGPGTRLLVL.

This clone was seen a handful of times. The genes are TRBV14 and TRBJ2-7; 8 bases map to TRBD1. J was trimmed by 3 bases and V by 1 base; bases with no gene match: 8. This CDR3 has 16 amino acids. Germline V gives CDR1 SGHDN, CDR2 FVKESK. The CDR3, as DNA: TGTGCCAGCAGCCAAGTGGCTTGGGACAGGAGCTACGAGCAGTACTTC. Protein product: CASSQVAWDRSYEQYF. The complete variable domain, with remaining parts taken from reference TRBV14 and TRBJ2-7, reads EAGVTQFPSHSVIEKGQTVTLRCDPISGHDNLYWYRRVMGKEIKFLLHFVKESKQDESGMPNNRFLAERTGGTYSTLKVQPAELEDSGVYFCASSQVAWDRSYEQYFGPGTRLTVT.

V and J are TRBV29-1 and TRBJ2-1; 13 bases match TRBD2. The germline CDR1 and CDR2 sequences are SQVTM and ANQGSEA. CDR3 size: 15 residues. After removal of 6 bases from V and 7 bases from J, the junction contained 9 bases not matched to a gene. The CDR3 protein is CSVAVGTSGVNEQFF. In nucleotides, the CDR3 is TGCAGCGTCGCAGTTGGGACTAGCGGGGTAAATGAGCAGTTCTTC.

Only a few counts were recorded for this clone. V usage is TRBV7-2 and J usage is TRBJ1-4; possibly TRBD1 for D (6 bases). Germline lookup yields CDR1 SGHTA and CDR2 FQGNSA. The V and J ends lost 6 bases and 6 bases respectively, with 14 bases between them. The CDR3 runs 14 residues. CDR3 nucleotides: TGTGCCAGCAGTTACCAGGGGAGTGATGAAAAACTGTTTTTT. Encoded protein: CASSYQGSDEKLFF.

This clone has just a few counts. The chain uses TRBV19 and TRBJ1-5; TRBD1 is a possible D gene (5 bases). Trimming stripped 2 bases from V and 5 bases from J, with 10 bases between. Germline CDR1 LNHDA, CDR2 SQIVND (reference sequence). This CDR3 has 14 residues. In nucleotides, the CDR3 is TGTGCCAGTAGTATACAGGGTCGGGATCAGCCCCAGCATTTT. Protein sequence: CASSIQGRDQPQHF.

This chain joins TRBV29-1 and TRBJ2-4, with 7 bases lining up with TRBD1. CDR1 is SQVTM, CDR2 ANQGSEA, per germline. This CDR3 contains 11 residues. V was clipped by 5 bases and J by 8 bases; unmatched bases: 3. CDR3 sequence (DNA): TGCAGCGTTCTTACAGGGGACATTCAGTACTTC. It encodes CSVLTGDIQYF.

The genes are TRBV5-1 and TRBJ2-7; unclear D gene. Germline lookup yields CDR1 SGHRS and CDR2 YFSETQ. V dropped 3 bases and J dropped 0 bases, with 10 bases sitting between them. The CDR3 length is 14 residues. The CDR3 loop is CASSSVSPSYEQYF. The DNA for the CDR3 is TGCGCCAGCAGCTCGGTCTCCCCCTCCTACGAGCAGTACTTC.

V usage is TRBV27 and J usage is TRBJ1-4; weak D call: TRBD1 (6 bases). Per germline, CDR1 MNHEY and CDR2 SMNVEV (reference sequence). Trimming left V 6 bases short and J 7 bases short, with 9 bases between. This CDR3 has 12 residues. The CDR3 coding sequence is TGTGCCAGCAGACAGGGTTTTGAAAAACTGTTTTTT. Protein product: CASRQGFEKLFF.

This rearrangement joins TRBV5-4 to TRBJ2-1; 8 bases align to TRBD1. The CDR3 is 14 residues long. Germline V gives CDR1 SGHNT, CDR2 YYREEE (reference sequence). V lost 3 bases to trimming and J lost 8 bases; unmatched junction nucleotides: 7. The CDR3 sequence is CASSWTGTLDEQFF. Written as DNA, the CDR3 is TGTGCCAGCAGCTGGACAGGGACTCTGGATGAGCAGTTCTTC.

This clone has a handful of counts. The J gene is TRBJ1-3, the V gene TRBV19; a weak D match, TRBD1 (6 bases). V gave up 5 bases and J gave up 0 bases, with 11 bases separating them. The length of the CDR3 is 15 residues. Germline V gene sequence: CDR1 LNHDA, CDR2 SQIVND (reference sequence). The CDR3 nucleotides are TGTGCCAGTAGTCCAAAGACAGGCTCTGGAAACACCATATATTTT. Translated: CASSPKTGSGNTIYF.